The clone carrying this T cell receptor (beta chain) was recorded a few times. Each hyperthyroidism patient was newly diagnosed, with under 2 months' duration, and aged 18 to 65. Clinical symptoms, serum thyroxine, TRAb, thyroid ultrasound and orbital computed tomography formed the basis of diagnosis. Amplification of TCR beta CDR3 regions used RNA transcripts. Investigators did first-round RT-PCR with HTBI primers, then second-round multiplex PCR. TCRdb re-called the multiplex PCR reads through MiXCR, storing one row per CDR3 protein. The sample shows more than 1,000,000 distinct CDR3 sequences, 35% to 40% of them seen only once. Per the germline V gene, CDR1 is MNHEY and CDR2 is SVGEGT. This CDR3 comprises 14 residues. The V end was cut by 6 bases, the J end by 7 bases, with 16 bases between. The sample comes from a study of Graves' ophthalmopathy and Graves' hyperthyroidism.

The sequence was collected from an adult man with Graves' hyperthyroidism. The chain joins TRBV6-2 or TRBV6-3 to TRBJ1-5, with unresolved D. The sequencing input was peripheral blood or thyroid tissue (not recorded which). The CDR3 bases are TGTGCCAGCAGCCTAGACCTAGTTCTGCAGCCCCAGCATTTT. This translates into CASSLDLVLQPQHF.